This T cell receptor (beta chain) appears in the sequencing data of a study of Tregs in tolerant kidney transplant recipients. About the study: The nonmyeloablative bone marrow transplants came from related graft donors, with transient mixed chimerism.

Study-wide points: Donor-specific Treg expansion exceeded global Treg expansion in tolerant patients, suggesting antigen drive.

Before regulatory T cell sorting, thawed PBMCs rested overnight at 37°C in 200 IU/ml IL-2. Sequencing used immunoSEQ multiplex PCR; TCRdb keeps in-frame clones, though not all of them. The top ten hold 2.1% of the sample, which has around 66,000 clones, approximately 85% seen once. This CDR3 spans 12 amino acids. Trimming removed 1 base from V and 3 bases from J, with 3 bases in between. Germline V gives CDR1 SGHNT, CDR2 YYREEE (reference sequence). Concerning this clone itself: The target antigen is unknown. Other DNA sequences in this sample translate to the same CDR3.

The sequence was obtained from a human donor who received a combined kidney and bone marrow transplant. The chain has TRBV5-4 and TRBJ2-3; D remains ambiguous. Sample: Tregs from blood, taken before the transplant. CDR3 sequence (DNA): TGTGCCAGCAGCTTGCGTACAGATACGCAGTATTTT. It specifies CASSLRTDTQYF.